This TCR beta chain was captured by sequencing in a study of blood T cell repertoires in COVID-19. Clones were sequenced by immunoSEQ multiplex PCR, and TCRdb holds only the in-frame ones, with some missing. The profile shows about 320,000 clones, around 86% of them singletons. V trimming: 8 bases; J trimming: 4 bases; junction bases outside the gene matches: 7. This CDR3 has 14 residues. The germline V gene encodes CDR1 SNHLY and CDR2 FYNNEI. The V gene is TRBV2, the J gene TRBJ1-1; 10 bases map to TRBD1. This TCR derives from a man between 60 and 70 years old who had recovered from COVID-19. The material sequenced was PBMCs or T cells enriched from blood (not recorded which). CDR3 coding DNA: TGTGCCAGCGTAAGACAGGGGGCGGGCACTGAAGCTTTCTTT. Encoded protein: CASVRQGAGTEAFF.